Each of the 18 T cell receptor beta chains below was sequenced from the same sample in a study of T cell changes during pregnancy in multiple sclerosis. Measured with immunoSEQ multiplex PCR; TCRdb has only the in-frame clones, and not every one. In the table there are under 75,000 clones, 75% to 95% of which are singletons. The sequencing here drew on peripheral blood, taken in the first trimester of pregnancy. The origin of the receptors is a female donor with multiple sclerosis, enrolled in a pregnancy study.

This sequence joins TRBV5-1 and TRBJ2-6, with D uncertain. Trimming took 4 bases from V and 0 from J, leaving 8 bases between them. The CDR3 length is 15 residues. From germline, CDR1 is SGHRS and CDR2 YFSETQ. The CDR3 protein is CASSLDFSGANVLTF. For the CDR3, the DNA is TGCGCCAGCAGCCTCGACTTCTCTGGGGCCAACGTCCTGACTTTC. The full variable domain, in which reference TRBV5-1 and TRBJ2-6 provide the parts outside the CDR3, is KAGVTQTPRYLIKTRGQQVTLSCSPISGHRSVSWYQQTPGQGLQFLFEYFSETQRNKGNFPGRFSGRQFSNSRSEMNVSTLELGDSALYLCASSLDFSGANVLTFGAGSRLTVL.

The chain is built from TRBV7-2 and TRBJ1-1; unclear D gene. Germline-derived CDR1 and CDR2 are SGHTA and FQGNSA. The CDR3 consists of 15 residues. The ends were cut back, 5 bases at V and 4 bases at J, with 17 bases in the middle. The CDR3 is CASSPRRFRGTEAFF. DNA for the CDR3: TGTGCCAGCAGCCCGCGCAGATTCCGGGGCACTGAAGCTTTCTTT.

The J gene is TRBJ2-3, the V gene TRBV5-1; TRBD1 aligns across 7 bases. Germline-derived CDR1 and CDR2 are SGHRS and YFSETQ. This CDR3 region has 13 residues. J lost 4 bases, V lost 4 bases, and 3 bases had no gene match. The CDR3 is CASSVGTADTQYF. CDR3 coding DNA: TGCGCCAGCAGCGTCGGGACAGCAGATACGCAGTATTTT.

The V gene is TRBV2, the J gene TRBJ2-1, with TRBD2 identical over 7 bases. Germline V lookup: CDR1 SNHLY, CDR2 FYNNEI. The CDR3 is 12 residues long. J gave up 8 bases and V 7 bases, and 5 bases lay outside the gene matches. The CDR3 DNA reads TGTGCCAGCAAGACTAGCTTTGATGAGCAGTTCTTC. The encoded protein is CASKTSFDEQFF.

This clone was seen only a few times. The rearrangement links TRBV27 to TRBJ1-5; 9 nucleotides match TRBD1. The V and J ends lost 5 bases and 0 bases, in that order; junction bases with no gene match: 5. Germline V gene data show CDR1 as MNHEY and CDR2 as SMNVEV (reference sequence). The CDR3 consists of 16 residues. CDR3 residues: CASSPTGGASNQPQHF. DNA of the CDR3: TGTGCCAGCAGTCCGACAGGGGGGGCTAGCAATCAGCCCCAGCATTTT.

The chain uses TRBV7-9 and TRBJ2-7; 9 bases match TRBD2. The CDR3 runs 19 residues. Per the germline V gene, CDR1 is SEHNR and CDR2 is FQNEAQ (reference sequence). V shed 0 bases, J shed 1 base, and the junction held 13 bases outside the gene matches. CDR3 sequence reads: CASSLAPGLGGRASYEQYF. The DNA for the CDR3 is TGTGCCAGCAGCTTAGCCCCCGGGCTGGGCGGGAGGGCGTCCTACGAGCAGTACTTC.

This clone was seen more than once but under ten times. The genes are TRBV19 and TRBJ1-5; weak D call: TRBD1 (5 bases). The CDR3 is made up of 15 amino acids. Looked up from germline, CDR1 is LNHDA and CDR2 is SQIVND (reference sequence). V was clipped by 4 bases and J by 9 bases, with 19 bases between them. The CDR3 bases are TGTGCCAGTAGTACGCGTCCTGGGGGGGGGTCGCCCCAGCATTTT. Protein product: CASSTRPGGGSPQHF.

V usage is TRBV2 and J usage is TRBJ2-3; TRBD2 is a possible D gene (5 bases). V lost 7 bases and J lost 0, with 23 bases in between. This CDR3 spans 18 amino acids. Germline V lookup: CDR1 SNHLY, CDR2 FYNNEI. CDR3 sequence (DNA): TGTGCCAGCACTAGGGCCCGGGGTGCGGGTACTAGCACAGATACGCAGTATTTT. This codes for CASTRARGAGTSTDTQYF.

This CDR3 is CASSRGTSGLPYEQYF. The CDR3 bases are TGCGCCAGCAGCCGCGGGACTAGCGGCCTCCCCTACGAGCAGTACTTC. This rearrangement joins TRBV4-1 to TRBJ2-7, with 11 bases fitting TRBD2. The V gene's germline CDR1 is MGHRA and CDR2 YSYEKL. The CDR3 loop spans 16 amino acids. The trim removed 4 bases at V and 2 bases at J, leaving 7 bases unmatched.

The CDR3 here is CASSLAGQGGAANEQFF. The DNA for the CDR3 is TGTGCCAGCAGCTTAGCTGGACAGGGGGGGGCTGCAAATGAGCAGTTCTTC. V usage is TRBV11-2 and J usage is TRBJ2-1, with 10 bases fitting TRBD1. The CDR3 has 17 residues. In germline, CDR1 is SGHAT, CDR2 FQNNGV. The trim removed 1 base at V and 7 bases at J, leaving 10 bases unmatched.

V gene TRBV29-1 combines with J gene TRBJ1-3; the D gene is possibly TRBD1 (5 bases). This CDR3 region has 14 residues. Trimming pared 7 bases from V and 0 bases from J, leaving 13 bases between. Germline V CDR1 and CDR2: SQVTM, ANQGSEA. CDR3 DNA: TGCAGCGGCCTAGACAGTCGCTCTGGAAACACCATATATTTT. Residues: CSGLDSRSGNTIYF.

V is TRBV6-4 and J is TRBJ2-2, with D possibly matching TRBD1 (5 bases). This CDR3 is built from 12 residues. From germline, CDR1 is MRHNA and CDR2 SNTAGT. The V and J ends lost 6 bases and 4 bases respectively, with 6 bases between them. In DNA form, the CDR3 reads TGTGCCAGCAGGGGGCTCACCGGGGAGCTGTTTTTT. This gives the protein CASRGLTGELFF.

V gene TRBV30 combines with J gene TRBJ1-6; perhaps TRBD1 as D (5 bases). CDR1 is GTSNPN, CDR2 SVGIG, per germline (reference sequence). V lost 0 bases and J lost 9, with 15 bases in between. The CDR3 is 15 residues long. The CDR3 loop reads CAWSVIGGGSSPLHF. The CDR3 DNA sequence: TGTGCCTGGAGTGTAATTGGTGGGGGGTCTTCACCCCTCCACTTT.

The V call is TRBV18, the J call TRBJ1-5, with D tentatively TRBD1 (6 bases). Trimming removed 3 bases from V and 5 bases from J, with 11 bases in between. The CDR3 runs to 14 residues. The V gene's germline CDR1 is KGHSH and CDR2 LQKENI. CDR3: CASSPPQGDQPQHF. For the CDR3, the DNA is TGTGCCAGCTCACCGCCACAGGGAGATCAGCCCCAGCATTTT. Combining the CDR3 with reference TRBV18 and TRBJ1-5 gives the whole variable domain NAGVMQNPRHLVRRRGQEARLRCSPMKGHSHVYWYRQLPEEGLKFMVYLQKENIIDESGMPKERFSAEFPKEGPSILRIQQVVRGDSAAYFCASSPPQGDQPQHFGDGTRLSIL.

The CDR3 DNA reads as TGTGCCAGCAGCGCCCGGACAGCAACCGGGGAGCTGTTTTTT. Protein product: CASSARTATGELFF. The rearrangement joins TRBV9 to TRBJ2-2; tentatively, D is TRBD1 (6 bases). The CDR3 spans 14 residues. Germline lookup yields CDR1 SGDLS and CDR2 YYNGEE. Trimming took off 3 bases at V and 5 bases at J, with 11 bases between the two ends.

The table lists this clone with a count of one. V gene TRBV4-1 combines with J gene TRBJ1-5, with 11 bases fitting TRBD1. This CDR3 is built from 15 residues. Germline V lookup: CDR1 MGHRA, CDR2 YSYEKL. V shed 4 bases, J shed 8 bases, and the junction held 7 bases outside the gene matches. The CDR3: CASSPGQGASKPQHF. Written as DNA, the CDR3 is TGCGCCAGCAGCCCTGGACAGGGGGCGAGCAAGCCCCAGCATTTT.

The chain uses TRBV27 and TRBJ1-2; perhaps TRBD1 as D (6 bases). This CDR3 contains 14 residues. From germline, CDR1 is MNHEY and CDR2 SMNVEV (reference sequence). The germline V and J ends were trimmed by 3 bases and 5 bases, with 13 bases remaining between them. CDR3 amino acids: CASSFSITGYGYTF. In DNA, the CDR3 is TGTGCCAGCAGTTTTAGTATTACAGGGTATGGCTACACCTTC.

The V call is TRBV28, the J call TRBJ2-7, with 7 nucleotides matching TRBD1. Germline CDR1 and CDR2: MDHEN and SYDVKM. The CDR3 is 15 residues long. Unmatched junction bases numbered 13, after V lost 5 bases and J lost 6 bases. The CDR3 DNA is TGTGCCAGCAGTCCCCCCGACAGGGTCGGCGGCGAGCAGTACTTC. Translation: CASSPPDRVGGEQYF.